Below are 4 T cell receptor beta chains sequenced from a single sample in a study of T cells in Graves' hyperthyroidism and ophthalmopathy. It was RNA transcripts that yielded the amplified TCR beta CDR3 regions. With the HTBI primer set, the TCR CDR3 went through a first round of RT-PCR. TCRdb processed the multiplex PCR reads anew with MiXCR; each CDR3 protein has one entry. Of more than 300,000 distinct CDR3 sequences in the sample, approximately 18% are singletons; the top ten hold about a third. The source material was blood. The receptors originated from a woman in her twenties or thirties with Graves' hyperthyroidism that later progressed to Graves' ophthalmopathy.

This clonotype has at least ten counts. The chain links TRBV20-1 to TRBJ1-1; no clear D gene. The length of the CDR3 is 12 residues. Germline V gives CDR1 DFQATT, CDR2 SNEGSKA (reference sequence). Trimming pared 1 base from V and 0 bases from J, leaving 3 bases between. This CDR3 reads CSARGLNTEAFF. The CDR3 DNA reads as TGCAGTGCTAGAGGGTTGAACACTGAAGCTTTCTTT.

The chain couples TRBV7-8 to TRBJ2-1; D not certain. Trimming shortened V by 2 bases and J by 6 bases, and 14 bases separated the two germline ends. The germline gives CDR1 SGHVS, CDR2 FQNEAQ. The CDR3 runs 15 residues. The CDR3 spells CASSLTGPGFNEQFF. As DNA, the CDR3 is TGTGCCAGCAGCTTAACTGGGCCGGGTTTCAATGAGCAGTTCTTC.

The CDR3 coding sequence is TGTGCCATCAGGGGGACTAGTATCACCTACGAGCAGTACTTC. Protein: CAIRGTSITYEQYF. The rearrangement uses TRBV10-3 and TRBJ2-7; 8 bases match TRBD2. The CDR3 totals 14 residues. Per germline, CDR1 ENHRY and CDR2 SYGVKD. Losses at the gene ends were 6 bases for V and 2 bases for J; bases not matched to a gene: 6.

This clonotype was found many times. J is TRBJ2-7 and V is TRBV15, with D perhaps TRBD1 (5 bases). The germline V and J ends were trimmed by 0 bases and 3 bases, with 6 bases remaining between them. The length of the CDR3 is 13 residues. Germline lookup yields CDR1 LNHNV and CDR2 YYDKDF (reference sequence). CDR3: CATSREQGYEQYF. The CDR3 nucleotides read TGTGCCACCAGCAGAGAGCAGGGCTACGAGCAGTACTTC.